The sequence of this TCR beta chain was determined in a study of cytomegalovirus exposure and HLA in healthy donors. Primers for the PCR totalled 60 Vbeta and 13 Jbeta. The protocol was immunoSEQ multiplex PCR, while the TCRdb copy is restricted to in-frame clones and leaves out a portion. Of 95,000 to 110,000 clones listed, roughly three quarters are singletons. Sequenced: PBMCs. This TCR was sampled from a woman between 18 and 30 years old in good health and CMV-seropositive.

For the CDR3, the DNA is TGTGCCAGCTCCCCTGGGACAGGGGCTTTAGCTGAAGCTTTCTTT. Encoded protein: CASSPGTGALAEAFF. The V and J genes are TRBV18 and TRBJ1-1, with 10 bases aligning to TRBD1. V lost 6 bases and J lost 6; bases outside the gene matches: 10. The length of the CDR3 is 15 residues. Germline V gene lookup returns CDR1 KGHSH and CDR2 LQKENI.